This T cell receptor beta chain was profiled in a study of T cell responses to AZD1222 COVID-19 vaccine. Trimming shortened V by 5 bases and J by 5 bases, and 9 bases separated the two germline ends. The CDR3 loop spans 11 amino acids. The V gene's germline CDR1 is SQVTM and CDR2 ANQGSEA. TCRdb's table, derived via immunoSEQ multiplex PCR, lists solely in-frame clones and lacks some. The data contain 160,000 or so clones, about 89% of them singletons. Study-wide results and caveats: The number of AZD1222 recipients seropositive at baseline was only six. Unmutated regions of variants are reportedly targeted by nearly half of spike-specific TCRs. Repertoire sampling occurred only after the peak T cell response.

For this clone: As yet, its antigen is unknown.

The sequencing used peripheral blood, collected on day 0 of AZD1222 vaccination. This receptor was identified in an adult in good health. The rearrangement uses TRBV29-1 and TRBJ1-2, with D perhaps TRBD1 (5 bases). CDR3 sequence reads: CSVRAGYGYTF. As DNA, the CDR3 is TGCAGCGTTCGTGCAGGGTATGGCTACACCTTC.